This T cell receptor (beta chain) comes out of a study of sequential checkpoint blockade in melanoma. Study-wide background: After nivolumab or ipilimumab alone, about two dozen patients had week-13 rebiopsies.

Treatment: randomized to nivolumab then ipilimumab (arm A) or the reverse (arm B). DNA-damaging chemotherapy had not been given to any patient beforehand. With 6 bases removed from V and 7 bases from J, the gap between germline ends came to 13 bases. CDR3 size: 14 residues. The germline gives CDR1 KGHSH, CDR2 LQKENI. TCRdb's copy holds only in-frame clones and misses some; the assay was immunoSEQ multiplex PCR. The sample contains 10,000 to 15,000 clones, 21% of which appear only once. The chain couples TRBV18 to TRBJ1-6; no clear D gene. This clonotype originated in a human donor with melanoma. The material was tumor tissue (inferred from file names), obtained from a patient given nivolumab and ipilimumab in sequence. For the CDR3, the DNA is TGTGCCAGCTCGCAAGACGGGTCCAATTCACCCCTCCACTTT. Translation: CASSQDGSNSPLHF.